What follows are 9 T cell receptor beta chains derived from one specimen sequenced in a study of blood T cell repertoires in COVID-19. The method was immunoSEQ multiplex PCR; TCRdb's version includes in-frame clones alone and lacks a portion of them. The data show approximately 20,000 clones, around nine tenths seen once. The sample consisted of peripheral blood. The receptor source for this set is a human donor in a cohort sampled during active COVID-19.

The chain couples TRBV7-2 to TRBJ1-1; maybe TRBD1 (5 bases). CDR1 is SGHTA, CDR2 FQGNSA, per germline. CDR3 length: 16 amino acids. With 2 bases removed from V and 0 bases from J, the gap between germline ends came to 13 bases. Here the CDR3 reads CASSLRRQGLNTEAFF. The CDR3 DNA follows: TGTGCCAGCAGCTTAAGAAGGCAGGGCTTGAACACTGAAGCTTTCTTT.

The J gene is TRBJ1-2, the V gene TRBV30, with D perhaps TRBD1 (6 bases). Trimming removed 5 bases from V and 6 bases from J, with 22 bases in between. CDR1 is GTSNPN and CDR2 is SVGIG in the germline V gene (reference sequence). The CDR3 totals 15 residues. CDR3 protein: CAWGGSARERNGYTF. The DNA of the CDR3 is TGTGCCTGGGGGGGCTCGGCCAGGGAGAGGAATGGCTACACCTTC.

The gene calls are TRBV7-2 and TRBJ2-2, with unresolved D. This CDR3 is 13 amino acids long. Germline V gives CDR1 SGHTA, CDR2 FQGNSA. V was shortened by 5 bases and J by 6 bases, with 10 bases between the two germline ends. The chain's CDR3 is CASSPGWSGELFF. CDR3 sequence (DNA): TGTGCCAGCAGCCCCGGTTGGTCCGGGGAGCTGTTTTTT. Using reference TRBV7-2 and TRBJ2-2 for the parts outside the CDR3, the full variable domain is GAGVSQSPSNKVTEKGKDVELRCDPISGHTALYWYRQSLGQGLEFLIYFQGNSAPDKSGLPSDRFSAERTGGSVSTLTIQRTQQEDSAVYLCASSPGWSGELFFGEGSRLTVL.

This clone turned up a few times. This sequence joins TRBV3-1 (or the pseudogene TRBV3-2) and TRBJ1-6; TRBD1 agrees at 9 bases. This CDR3 region has 18 residues. Per germline, CDR1 LGHDT and CDR2 YNNKEL (reference sequence). Trimming at V came to 4 bases and at J to 4 bases, leaving 11 bases not matched to a gene. The chain's CDR3 is CASSPISGTGFYNSPLHF. CDR3 coding DNA: TGTGCCAGCAGCCCGATTTCCGGGACAGGGTTTTATAATTCACCCCTCCACTTT.

The chain joins TRBV28 to TRBJ2-3; possibly TRBD2 for D (6 bases). The CDR3 totals 16 residues. V lost 5 bases and J lost 4, with 19 bases in between. Germline V gene lookup returns CDR1 MDHEN and CDR2 SYDVKM. The CDR3: CASSLAGPGRADTQYF. The DNA of the CDR3 is TGTGCCAGCAGTCTGGCGGGACCGGGAAGGGCAGATACGCAGTATTTT.

This clone occurred a few times. CDR3 nucleotide sequence: TGTGCCAGTAGTCCCCTCAACAGGGTCCACGAGCAGTACTTC. As protein: CASSPLNRVHEQYF. V gene TRBV19 combines with J gene TRBJ2-7, with D perhaps TRBD1 (6 bases). Germline CDR1 and CDR2: LNHDA and SQIVND (reference sequence). The CDR3 runs 14 residues. V lost 5 bases to trimming and J lost 5 bases, with 16 bases between them.

The chain links TRBV11-2 to TRBJ2-1; D possibly corresponds to TRBD1 (5 bases). CDR1 and CDR2 from the germline V gene are SGHAT and FQNNGV. This CDR3 is built from 14 residues. Trimming left V 2 bases short and J 11 bases short, with 16 bases between. Here the CDR3 reads CASSLNLKDTKQFF. DNA of the CDR3: TGTGCCAGCAGCTTAAACCTAAAGGACACCAAGCAGTTCTTC.

The chain uses TRBV25-1 and TRBJ2-6; no reliable D call. V lost 4 bases, J lost 0 bases, and 7 bases lay in between. Germline values: CDR1 MGHDK, CDR2 SYGVNS. The CDR3 runs to 15 residues. The CDR3 DNA follows: TGTGCCAGCAGTGGGCACGACTCTGGGGCCAACGTCCTGACTTTC. This gives the protein CASSGHDSGANVLTF.

The CDR3 sequence: CASTPETASGNTIYF. CDR3 bases: TGTGCCAGTACCCCCGAGACAGCCTCTGGAAACACCATATATTTT. This sequence joins TRBV19 and TRBJ1-3; tentative D call: TRBD1 (5 bases). CDR3 length: 15 amino acids. The germline V gene has CDR1 LNHDA and CDR2 SQIVND (reference sequence). The V end was cut by 7 bases, the J end by 0 bases, with 13 bases between.